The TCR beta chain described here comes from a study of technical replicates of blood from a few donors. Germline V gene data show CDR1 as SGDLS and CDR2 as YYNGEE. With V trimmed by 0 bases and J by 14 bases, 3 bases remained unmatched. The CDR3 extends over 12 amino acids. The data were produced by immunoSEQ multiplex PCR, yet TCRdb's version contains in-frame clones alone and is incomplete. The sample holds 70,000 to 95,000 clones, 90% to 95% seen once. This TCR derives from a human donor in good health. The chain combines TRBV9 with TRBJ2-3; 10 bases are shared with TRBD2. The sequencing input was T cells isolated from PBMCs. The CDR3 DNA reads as TGTGCCAGCAGCGTAGATAGCGGGAGGATGTATTTT. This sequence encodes CASSVDSGRMYF.